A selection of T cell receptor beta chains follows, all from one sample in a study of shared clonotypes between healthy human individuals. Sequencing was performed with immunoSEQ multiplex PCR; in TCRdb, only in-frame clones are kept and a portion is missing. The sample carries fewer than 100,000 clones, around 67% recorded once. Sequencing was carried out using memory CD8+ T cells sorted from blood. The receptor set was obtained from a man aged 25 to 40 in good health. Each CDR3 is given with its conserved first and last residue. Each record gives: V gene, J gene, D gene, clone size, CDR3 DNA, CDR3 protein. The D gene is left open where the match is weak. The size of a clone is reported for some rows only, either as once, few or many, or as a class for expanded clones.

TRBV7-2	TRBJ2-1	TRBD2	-	TGTGCCAGCAACCCGGAGGCTAGCGGGTACTCCTACAATGAGCAGTTCTTC	CASNPEASGYSYNEQFF
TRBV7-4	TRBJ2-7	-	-	TGTGCCAGCAGCCCGCCTTCGGGGGAGCAGTACTTC	CASSPPSGEQYF
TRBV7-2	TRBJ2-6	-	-	TGTGCCAGCAGCTTCAAGCCCTTAGGTGGGGCCAACGTCCTGACTTTC	CASSFKPLGGANVLTF
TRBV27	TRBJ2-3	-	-	TGTGCCAGCACCCCAGTCATTGAGGGCACAGATACGCAGTATTTT	CASTPVIEGTDTQYF
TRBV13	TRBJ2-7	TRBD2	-	TGTGCCAGCAGCCCCCCCGGGGGGAGCTCCTACGAGCAGTACTTC	CASSPPGGSSYEQYF
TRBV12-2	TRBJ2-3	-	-	TGTGCAAGTCGCTTTAGCATGCGGGGGGGATACACAGATACGCAGTATTTT	CASRFSMRGGYTDTQYF
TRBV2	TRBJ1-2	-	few	TGTGCCAGCAGTGAACAGAGCCTCTATGGCTACACCTTC	CASSEQSLYGYTF
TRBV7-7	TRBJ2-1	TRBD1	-	TGTGCCAGCAGTCCCAACCCGGGACAGGGTGCCCTTGGGGAGCAGTTCTTC	CASSPNPGQGALGEQFF
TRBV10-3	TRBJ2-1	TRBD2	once	TGTGCCATCAGTCCGGGGACTAGCGGGAGAAAGACCTACAATGAGCAGTTCTTC	CAISPGTSGRKTYNEQFF
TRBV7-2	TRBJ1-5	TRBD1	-	TGTGCCAGCAGCCCTGCAGGGGGGGCTGGTCAGCCCCAGCATTTT	CASSPAGGAGQPQHF
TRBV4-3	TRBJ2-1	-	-	TGCGCCAGCAGCCCTTCTAGGTTCTTTTCCAATGAGCAGTTCTTC	CASSPSRFFSNEQFF
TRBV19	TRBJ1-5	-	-	TGTGCCAGTAGTATCACTGACTATAGCAATCAGCCCCAGCATTTT	CASSITDYSNQPQHF
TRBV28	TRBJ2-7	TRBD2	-	TGTGCCAGCAGTTTATCGCTAGCGGGGGGGGTCTATTCCTACGAGCAGTACTTC	CASSLSLAGGVYSYEQYF
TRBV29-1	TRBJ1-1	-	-	TGCAGCGTTCAACCTACCCCCGGGAACACTGAAGCTTTCTTT	CSVQPTPGNTEAFF
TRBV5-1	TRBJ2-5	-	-	TGCGCCAGCACCCCAGGGCAGGGAAGAGAGACCCAGTACTTC	CASTPGQGRETQYF
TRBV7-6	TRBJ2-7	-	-	TGTGCCAGCAGCCAAGTGCGGGGCAAATCCCACGAGCAGTACTTC	CASSQVRGKSHEQYF
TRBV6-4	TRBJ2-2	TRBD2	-	TGTGCCAGCAGTGACTCAATAGGGACTAGCGGGTCCATTGGGGAGCTGTTTTTT	CASSDSIGTSGSIGELFF
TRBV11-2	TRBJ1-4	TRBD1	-	TGTGCCAGCAGTCGACAGGGAGGCGCAACTAATGAAAAACTGTTTTTT	CASSRQGGATNEKLFF
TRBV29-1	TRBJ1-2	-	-	TGCAGCGTTGCTTTGTCGTTAGGGGGAGGGTATGGCTACACCTTC	CSVALSLGGGYGYTF
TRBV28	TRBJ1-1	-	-	TGTGCCAGCAGTTTCTCACGCTACACTGAAGCTTTCTTT	CASSFSRYTEAFF
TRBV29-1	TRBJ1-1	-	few	TGCAGCGTCCTGGGGGGTCCCGGACTGGACACTGAAGCTTTCTTT	CSVLGGPGLDTEAFF
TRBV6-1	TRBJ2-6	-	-	TGTGCCAGCCAAAAAGGGAACGGGGCCAACGTCCTGACTTTC	CASQKGNGANVLTF
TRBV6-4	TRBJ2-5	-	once	TGTGCCAGCAGTGACTTTAGACTCCCCCACAAGGAGACCCAGTACTTC	CASSDFRLPHKETQYF
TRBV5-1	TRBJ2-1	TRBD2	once	TGCGCCAGCAGCCCGGCGACTAGCGGGAGGGCCATGAATGAGCAGTTCTTC	CASSPATSGRAMNEQFF
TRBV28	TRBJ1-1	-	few	TGTGCCAGCAGTTTACCTTCCCCGGGGACATGGGCGAACACTGAAGCTTTCTTT	CASSLPSPGTWANTEAFF
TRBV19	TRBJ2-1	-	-	TGTGCCAGCCAGACTAGTCCCGGGAATGAGCAGTTCTTC	CASQTSPGNEQFF
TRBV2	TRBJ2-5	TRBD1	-	TGTGCCAGCCTCGTAGCCCGACAGGGGGCGCGTGAGACCCAGTACTTC	CASLVARQGARETQYF
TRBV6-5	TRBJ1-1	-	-	TGTGCCAGCAGTTACTCTCTAGCCGGGACTGAAGCTTTCTTT	CASSYSLAGTEAFF
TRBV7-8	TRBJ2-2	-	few	TGTGCCAGCAGCTGGGGACACTCGAACACCGGGGAGCTGTTTTTT	CASSWGHSNTGELFF
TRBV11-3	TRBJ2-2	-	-	TGTGCCAGCAGCTTAAACGGGAGAGGTTCCGGGGAGCTGTTTTTT	CASSLNGRGSGELFF
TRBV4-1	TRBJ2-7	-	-	TGCGCCAGCAGCCAATTAATCTCCTACGAGCAGTACTTC	CASSQLISYEQYF
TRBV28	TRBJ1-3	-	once	TGTGCCAGCAGTTTAGGAGGGGTGGAAGGAAACACCATATATTTT	CASSLGGVEGNTIYF
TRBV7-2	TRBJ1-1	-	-	TGTGCCAGCAGCTTATTCAGGCTCCACACTGAAGCTTTCTTT	CASSLFRLHTEAFF
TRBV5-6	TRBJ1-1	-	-	TGTGCCAGCAGCCCGGTTCCGGGGGGATACACTGAAGCTTTCTTT	CASSPVPGGYTEAFF
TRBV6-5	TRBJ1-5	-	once	TGTGCCAGAGGGCCTACGGGCTGCGATCAGCCCCAGCATTTT	CARGPTGCDQPQHF
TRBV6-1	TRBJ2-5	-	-	TGTGCCACCGACCTGAGCGGAAACCAAGAGACCCAGTACTTC	CATDLSGNQETQYF
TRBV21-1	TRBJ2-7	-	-	TGTGCCAGCATCGGCGGGAGGGCCAACGAGCAGTACTTC	CASIGGRANEQYF
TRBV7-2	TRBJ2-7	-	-	TGTGCCAGCAGCTACCCATACAGGCGAAGCTCCTACGAGCAGTACTTC	CASSYPYRRSSYEQYF
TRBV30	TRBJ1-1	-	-	TGTGCCTGGTTAGGGGGGGCCACTGAAGCTTTCTTT	CAWLGGATEAFF
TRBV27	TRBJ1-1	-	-	TGTGCCAGCAGTCCTCGGGGCGGTTGGAACACTGAAGCTTTCTTT	CASSPRGGWNTEAFF
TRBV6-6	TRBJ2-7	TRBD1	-	TGTGCCAGCAGTACACACAGGGGGCCTTCCTACGAGCAGTACTTC	CASSTHRGPSYEQYF
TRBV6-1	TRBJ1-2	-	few	TGTGCCAGCAGTGTTACAGCCGGTGGAGGCTATGGCTACACCTTC	CASSVTAGGGYGYTF